Detailed here is one T cell receptor (beta chain). What it recognizes is unknown. A junction boundary mismatches the germline segment, possibly from a read error. Read data end 3 residues before the CDR3 end; the end is taken from the germline J gene. The entry originates in a study of T cells in women clearing cervical HPV infection. General study points: T-cell numbers per sample were unknown and may explain richness differences.

Profiled with immunoSEQ multiplex PCR; TCRdb holds only in-frame clones, not every one. In total, the table holds tens of thousands of clones. Germline V gene lookup returns CDR1 LGHNA and CDR2 YNFKEQ. This CDR3 region has 18 residues. The chain joins TRBV4-2 to TRBJ2-7; TRBD2 aligns across 9 bases. Sequencing was done on a sample of blood buffy coat. The receptor was isolated from a woman between 18 and 69 years old with a cervical HPV16 infection that either progressed to CIN3+ or cleared (not recorded which). The CDR3 DNA, read in part, is TGCGCCAGCAGCCAAGATTGGGAGGCGGGGGGGACCCCCTACGAG. It encodes CASSQDWEAGGTPYE. The entire CDR3 protein is CASSQDWEAGGTPYEQYF.